This TCR beta chain was observed in a study of T cell responses to AZD1222 COVID-19 vaccine. Study-level information: Second-dose recipients at about 4 or about 12 weeks were treated as one pooled group. Study-level results: The donor group comprised mostly white British people and more females; the analysis possibly underestimated clonal diversity. The study sampled repertoires only after the peak T cell response. Spike-specific TCR breadth and depth both grew after two AZD1222 doses.

With 5 bases removed from V and 2 bases from J, the gap between germline ends came to 12 bases. Germline V gene sequence: CDR1 SGHDN, CDR2 FVKESK. The CDR3 runs 14 residues. Measured with immunoSEQ multiplex PCR; TCRdb has only the in-frame clones, and not every one. The table has 100,000 to 150,000 clones, over 70% seen once. Ten or more counts support this clone. Its antigen is currently unknown. This sequence originates from an adult in good health. The chain couples TRBV14 to TRBJ2-5; D gene ambiguous. The sample was peripheral blood, taken on day 0 of AZD1222 vaccination. In DNA, the CDR3 is TGTGCCAGCAGCAGGTCGACAAGTCAAGAGACCCAGTACTTC. It codes for CASSRSTSQETQYF.